The T cell receptor beta chain described here comes from a study of T cells in Graves' hyperthyroidism and ophthalmopathy (dated by TCRdb to between 2018 and 2020). As for the study more broadly: TCR V-J signatures able to tell the groups apart were searched for in a discovery cohort of 100 patients, of whom over 40 had Graves' ophthalmopathy and around 56 had stable Graves' hyperthyroidism. Prospective prediction of ophthalmopathy was tested in an independent validation cohort of fewer than 20 hyperthyroidism patients and 15 to 17 patients who later progressed to ophthalmopathy. The 80 to 100 discovery patients were randomly divided into training and test sets at a 7:3 ratio. In addition, the study compared T-cell repertoires in thyroid tissue and in blood from 6 or 7 Graves' hyperthyroidism patients. Following sampling, methimazole starting at 30 mg daily was given to hyperthyroidism patients, and high-dose intravenous methylprednisolone was given to ophthalmopathy patients. According to the paper, TCR Vbeta CDR3 sequencing was carried out on 135 peripheral blood samples, which came from 40 to 45 ophthalmopathy, roughly 75 hyperthyroidism and roughly 17 progressor patients. The study at large found these results: In validation, the model predicted progression to ophthalmopathy with about 71% sensitivity and roughly 75% specificity, a median of about 6 months before onset. In cross-validation, a model built on a 13 V-J signature told ophthalmopathy apart from stable hyperthyroidism with approximately 90% sensitivity and around 84% specificity, and in testing the same model reached 80%/75%. Sample size was not statistically predetermined, and blinding of investigators to group allocation was not performed. Most expanded thyroid clonotypes (frequency above 0.001) were also detected in blood, a finding suggesting that blood repertoires may reflect thyroid immune responses.

CDR1 and CDR2 were assigned from the germline V gene as SGHVS and FNYEAQ. Unmatched junction bases come to 6, with V trimmed by 0 bases and J by 4 bases. From its cysteine to its phenylalanine, the CDR3 spans 16 amino acids. Only the CDR3 region is kept as DNA, spanning 48 bases read in frame from base 1. A word on this clonotype: Its target antigen remains unknown. The sample holds no much larger clone one base away, and base qualities are not on file.

Patients with uncontrolled infections, other autoimmune diseases, pregnancy or lactation were excluded. Diagnoses were established on the basis of clinical symptoms, serum thyroxine and TRAb, thyroid ultrasound, and orbital computed tomography. Total RNA was extracted with Trizol reagent, and quality was checked on an Agilent 2100 Bioanalyzer. The TCR beta CDR3 regions were amplified from the RNA transcripts. For the first round of RT-PCR on the TCR CDR3, the HTBI primer set was used together with the Qiagen OneStep RT-PCR kit. Libraries were constructed in a second round of multiplex PCR, after which size selection and purification were carried out. Paired-end sequencing of the libraries was performed with 100 bp reads on an Illumina HiSeq2000. For the original study's pipeline: SOAPnuke was used to process the raw data, throwing out any read that contained adapters or uncalled bases, had a mean Phred below 15, or lacked an exact constant-primer or identifier match. COPE v1.2.5 was used to merge high-quality paired reads, and clonotypes were defined as unique nucleotide sequences. MiTCR v1.1 was used to align clonotypes to the IMGT TRBV, TRBD and TRBJ reference segments. The analysis included only V-J combinations with a frequency above 0.0001, which together covered around 99% of the repertoires. The TCS score was defined as F50 (clonal expansion) divided by E x V (chaos), with BLOSUM62-based TCRdist calculated between CDR3 peptides within each V-J. Welch's t-statistics and random forest reduced roughly 530 V-J features to 10 to 15, which were used in a naive Bayes classifier (R e1071). Thyroid-blood repertoire similarity was quantified with the Morisita-Horn index. In TCRdb, the public reads were trimmed at Q25 with fastp and aligned with MiXCR, with productive beta chains retained. Rows are combined by CDR3 protein, so each entry shows the most common genes and DNA. TCRdb, rather than the study authors, made the V and J calls. Within this sample are more than 550,000 distinct CDR3 sequences, with less than 45% of them counted one time only. Of the sample, about 7% falls within the top ten clones.

The source is an adult man with Graves' disease, either hyperthyroidism or ophthalmopathy (not recorded which). In this chain, TRBV7-6 is recombined with TRBJ1-2, with TRBD1 matching 9 junction bases. Sequenced: peripheral blood or thyroid tissue (not recorded which). The CDR3 loop reads CASSLAQGAQIYGYTF. The sequenced DNA: TGTGCCAGCAGCTTAGCACAGGGGGCGCAAATCTATGGCTACACCTTC.